This paragraph covers one TCR beta chain sequence. No antigen is known for it. In every patient, relapse followed autologous stem cell transplantation, while exposure to brentuximab vedotin differed. Patients showed best responses of complete response, partial response or progressive disease. Measured with immunoSEQ multiplex PCR; TCRdb has only the in-frame clones, and not every one. The data contain more than 10,000 clones, approximately 80% of them singletons. These data are taken from a study of PD-1 blockade in classical Hodgkin lymphoma. On the study more broadly: Nivolumab dosing for patients was 3 mg/kg, administered intravenously every 2 weeks. Study outcomes and limitations: Reported findings placed baseline TCR diversity lower in newly diagnosed patients (compared with healthy donors). Compared with baseline, CD4+ but not CD8+ TCR diversity had risen significantly by C4D1.

The specimen was peripheral blood mononuclear cells (PBMCs), collected before the second cycle of nivolumab. The sequence was obtained from a human donor with classical Hodgkin lymphoma.

CDR3 coding DNA: TGTGCCAGCAGCGACGGGACGGATTACAATGAGCAGTTCTTC. This encodes CASSDGTDYNEQFF. V and J are TRBV7-3 and TRBJ2-1; perhaps D is TRBD1 or TRBD2 (5 bases each). V lost 5 bases and J 4 bases, leaving 12 bases between the germline ends. Germline V CDR1 and CDR2: SGHTA, FQGTGA. The CDR3 contains 14 residues.